The rows below give T cell receptor beta chains drawn from one sample of a study of early T cells in non-severe SARS-CoV-2 infection. Each CDR3 protein gets one entry after TCRdb re-called the 5' RACE reads with MiXCR. Of roughly 20,000 distinct CDR3 sequences in the sample, roughly 5.1% were seen once. The specimen was whole blood. The source is an adult who was a healthcare worker with PCR-confirmed SARS-CoV-2 infection or an uninfected control (not recorded which). Each CDR3 is given without its conserved first and last residue. Part of the rows lack a size; the others show once, few, many or a class for expanded clones.

v_gene: TRBV20-1
j_gene: TRBJ2-1
abundance: few
CDR3aa: SARGLGDEQF

v_gene: TRBV6-2/TRBV6-3
j_gene: TRBJ1-5
abundance: many
CDR3aa: ASSYSPRQGMGNQPQH

v_gene: TRBV9
j_gene: TRBJ1-1
abundance: many
CDR3aa: ASSVGDRGTEAF

v_gene: TRBV29-1
j_gene: TRBJ2-1
abundance: .
CDR3aa: SVVGHDEQF

v_gene: TRBV11-2
j_gene: TRBJ1-6
abundance: many
CDR3aa: ASSRTQYSPLH

v_gene: TRBV7-6
j_gene: TRBJ2-1
abundance: few
CDR3aa: ATARGGDTYNEQF

v_gene: TRBV24-1
j_gene: TRBJ2-1
abundance: few
CDR3aa: ATSDARTSGIYNEQF

v_gene: TRBV19
j_gene: TRBJ1-3
abundance: many
CDR3aa: ASSTAGRPDTIY

v_gene: TRBV11-2
j_gene: TRBJ1-4
abundance: .
CDR3aa: ASSLAGNNEKLF

v_gene: TRBV10-3
j_gene: TRBJ2-2
abundance: many
CDR3aa: AISAVGTTGELF

v_gene: TRBV12-3/TRBV12-4
j_gene: TRBJ2-7
abundance: medium-sized
CDR3aa: ASSLGQGERDEQY

v_gene: TRBV10-2
j_gene: TRBJ2-1
abundance: many
CDR3aa: ASRDYNEQF

v_gene: TRBV7-2
j_gene: TRBJ2-1
abundance: medium-sized
CDR3aa: ASRTYTGYEQF

v_gene: TRBV4-1
j_gene: TRBJ1-6
abundance: medium-sized
CDR3aa: ASSLPFMDSPLH

v_gene: TRBV18
j_gene: TRBJ2-3
abundance: medium-sized
CDR3aa: ASSPWGGSTDTQY

v_gene: TRBV20-1
j_gene: TRBJ1-2
abundance: medium-sized
CDR3aa: SASSGQKNYGYT

v_gene: TRBV20-1
j_gene: TRBJ2-4
abundance: many
CDR3aa: SARVSLAAKNIQY

v_gene: TRBV7-2
j_gene: TRBJ1-1
abundance: medium-sized
CDR3aa: ASSLDYLMNTEAF

v_gene: TRBV12-3/TRBV12-4
j_gene: TRBJ2-7
abundance: medium-sized
CDR3aa: ASSYSGTGESEQY

v_gene: TRBV4-3
j_gene: TRBJ2-1
abundance: many
CDR3aa: ASSQEGREVDEQF

v_gene: TRBV2
j_gene: TRBJ1-5
abundance: many
CDR3aa: ASSVRQGAGQPQH

v_gene: TRBV4-3
j_gene: TRBJ2-3
abundance: many
CDR3aa: ASSQDEAMRDTQY